Reported below is one T cell receptor (beta chain). Its specificity is not known. This sample stems from a study of cytomegalovirus exposure and HLA in healthy donors. Study at large: Earlier results showed 117 million unique TCR beta sequences derived from about 179 million T cells.

PCR involved 60 Vbeta and 13 Jbeta primers. Per the original data handling: There were around 80 million unique TCR beta chains by a later count, and about 12 million of them were shared. TCRdb keeps only in-frame clones here, not all; method: immunoSEQ multiplex PCR. The D gene and trimming were derived from the DNA, and the V and J assignments and clone size from that table. The sample includes nearly 200,000 clones, about nine tenths of them seen just once. Study observations and caveats: In a later analysis, productive TCRs from donors in an Asian-associated ancestry cluster reportedly carried fewer N-insertions than the cohort mean.

The clonotype was recovered from a man aged 25-40 years in good health and CMV-seronegative. Material: PBMCs.

CDR3 sequence reads: CASTTLAGGVHGELFF. The CDR3, as DNA: TGTGCCAGCACCACATTGGCTGGGGGGGTCCACGGGGAGCTGTTTTTT. The chain joins TRBV7-2 to TRBJ2-2; 7 bases are shared with TRBD2. With V trimmed by 7 bases and J by 7 bases, 15 bases remained unmatched. The V gene's germline CDR1 is SGHTA and CDR2 FQGNSA. The length of the CDR3 is 16 residues.